The present TCR beta chain was sequenced within a study of early T cells in non-severe SARS-CoV-2 infection. TCRdb analysed the 5' RACE reads with MiXCR anew, one entry per CDR3 protein. The data contain almost 85,000 distinct CDR3 sequences, 9.5% to 13% of them singletons. About this clonotype: The junction departs from germline at one end; a sequencing error may be responsible.

Sequencing used whole blood. This TCR was recovered from an adult who was a healthcare worker with PCR-confirmed SARS-CoV-2 infection or an uninfected control (not recorded which).

The chain's CDR3 is CASRPRQYYNSPLRF. The CDR3 DNA is TGTGCCAGCAGACCGCGACAGTACTATAATTCACCCCTCCGCTTT. The chain links TRBV6-6 to TRBJ1-6, with D maybe TRBD1 (5 bases). CDR3 length: 15 residues. CDR1 and CDR2 from the germline V gene are MNHNY and SVGAGI (reference sequence).